What follows describes a single T cell receptor (beta chain). As yet, its antigen is unknown. A junction end diverges from the germline sequence, so it may reflect a read error. This sample is part of a study of post-analysis software for immune sequencing data. Across the whole study: Some patients lacked subtype; others had relapsing-remitting, secondary progressive or progressive-relapsing disease. Regarding the study as a whole: Strong same-batch co-clustering of samples appeared with F measure clustering. Elevated frequency relative to controls characterized about 5 TRBV segments in patients, TRBV5-6, TRBV5-1 and TRBV20-1 among them. Versus controls, multiple sclerosis patients showed significantly lower diversity (normalized Chao1).

This CDR3 contains 14 residues. Germline lookup yields CDR1 SGHVS and CDR2 FNYEAQ. Every TCR beta cDNA library bore unique molecular identifiers. TCRdb reprocessed the PCR reads with MiXCR, giving one entry per CDR3 protein. The sample holds fewer than 850,000 distinct CDR3 sequences, 25% to 30% seen once. The TCR sequence derives from a girl aged 5 to 17 with multiple sclerosis. The source material was blood. The chain combines TRBV7-6 with TRBJ2-4; 8 bases align to TRBD2. The end of the DNA aligns better with TRBJ2-7, so the J call may be wrong. CDR3 sequence (DNA): TGTGCCAGCAGCGTAGCGGGAAAGGGAGCCGAGCAGTACTTC. Protein sequence: CASSVAGKGAEQYF.